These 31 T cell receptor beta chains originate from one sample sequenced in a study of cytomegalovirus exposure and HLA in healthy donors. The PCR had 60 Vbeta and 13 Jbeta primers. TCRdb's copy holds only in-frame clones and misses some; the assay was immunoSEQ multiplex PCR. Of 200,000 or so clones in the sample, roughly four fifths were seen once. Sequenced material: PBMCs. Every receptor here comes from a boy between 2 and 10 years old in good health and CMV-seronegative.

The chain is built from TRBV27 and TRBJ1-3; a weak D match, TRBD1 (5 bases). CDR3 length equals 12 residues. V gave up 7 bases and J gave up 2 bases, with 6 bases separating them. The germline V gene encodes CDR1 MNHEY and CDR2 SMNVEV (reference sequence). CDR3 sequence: CASKTAGNTIYF. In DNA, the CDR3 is TGTGCCAGCAAGACAGCTGGAAACACCATATATTTT.

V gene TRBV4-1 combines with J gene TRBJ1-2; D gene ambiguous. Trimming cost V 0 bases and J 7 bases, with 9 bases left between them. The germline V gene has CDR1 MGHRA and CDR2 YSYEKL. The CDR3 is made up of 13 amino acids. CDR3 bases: TGCGCCAGCAGCCAAGAATGGGCGAGTGGCTACACCTTC. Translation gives CASSQEWASGYTF.

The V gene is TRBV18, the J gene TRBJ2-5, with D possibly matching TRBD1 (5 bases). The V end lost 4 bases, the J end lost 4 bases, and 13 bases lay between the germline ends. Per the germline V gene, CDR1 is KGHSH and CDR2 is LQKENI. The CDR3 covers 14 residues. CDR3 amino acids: CASSHLGEGETQYF. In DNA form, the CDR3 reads TGTGCCAGCTCACATTTAGGGGAAGGAGAGACCCAGTACTTC.

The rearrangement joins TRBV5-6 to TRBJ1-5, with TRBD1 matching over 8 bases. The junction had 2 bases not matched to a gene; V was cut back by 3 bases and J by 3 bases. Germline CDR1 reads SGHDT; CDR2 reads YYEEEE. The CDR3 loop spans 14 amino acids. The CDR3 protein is CASSSRGPNQPQHF. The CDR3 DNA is TGTGCCAGCAGCTCCAGGGGGCCCAATCAGCCCCAGCATTTT.

The CDR3 sequence is CASRQGAGEAFF. DNA for the CDR3: TGTGCCAGTAGACAGGGGGCCGGTGAAGCTTTCTTT. This chain joins TRBV19 and TRBJ1-1; 9 bases line up with TRBD1. The CDR3 consists of 12 residues. CDR1 and CDR2 (germline): LNHDA, SQIVND (reference sequence). The J segment lost 7 bases and the V segment lost 6 bases, leaving 3 bases of the junction unmatched.

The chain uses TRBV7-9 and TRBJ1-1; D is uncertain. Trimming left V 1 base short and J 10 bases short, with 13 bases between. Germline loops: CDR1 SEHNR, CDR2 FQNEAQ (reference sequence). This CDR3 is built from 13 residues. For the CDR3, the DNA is TGTGCCAGCAGCTTAGATGAGGTTCCCGGAGCTTTCTTT. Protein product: CASSLDEVPGAFF. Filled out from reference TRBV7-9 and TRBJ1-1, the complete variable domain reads DTGVSQNPRHKITKRGQNVTFRCDPISEHNRLYWYRQTLGQGPEFLTYFQNEAQLEKSRLLSDRFSAERPKGSFSTLEIQRTEQGDSAMYLCASSLDEVPGAFFGQGTRLTVV.

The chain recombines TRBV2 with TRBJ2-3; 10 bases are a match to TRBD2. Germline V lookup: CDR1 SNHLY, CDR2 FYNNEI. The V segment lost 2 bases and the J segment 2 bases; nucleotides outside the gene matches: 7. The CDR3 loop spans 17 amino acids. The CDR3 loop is CASSETGLADFTDTQYF. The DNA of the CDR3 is TGTGCCAGCAGTGAAACTGGACTAGCGGACTTCACAGATACGCAGTATTTT.

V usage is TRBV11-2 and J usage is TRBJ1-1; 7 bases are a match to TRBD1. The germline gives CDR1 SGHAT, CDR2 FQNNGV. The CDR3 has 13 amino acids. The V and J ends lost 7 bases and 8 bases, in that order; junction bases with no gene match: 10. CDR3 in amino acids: CASTTTGEPEAFF. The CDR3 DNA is TGTGCCAGCACCACCACAGGGGAGCCCGAAGCTTTCTTT.

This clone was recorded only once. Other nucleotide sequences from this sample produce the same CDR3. CDR3 sequence: CASSLRQNTEAFF. CDR3 DNA: TGTGCCAGCAGCTTAAGGCAGAACACTGAAGCTTTCTTT. The chain recombines TRBV7-3 with TRBJ1-1; unclear D gene. Deletions cut 1 base from V and 1 base from J, with 4 bases between. There are 13 residues in the CDR3. The germline V gene has CDR1 SGHTA and CDR2 FQGTGA.

DNA for the CDR3: TGTGCCAGCAGCCCGTCACGCGGGGCTAAGAGCAATCAGCCCCAGCATTTT. Protein product: CASSPSRGAKSNQPQHF. The V call is TRBV7-9, the J call TRBJ1-5; D is possibly TRBD1 (5 bases). V was clipped by 5 bases and J by 1 base, with 18 bases between them. The V gene's germline CDR1 is SEHNR and CDR2 FQNEAQ (reference sequence). This CDR3 is built from 17 residues.

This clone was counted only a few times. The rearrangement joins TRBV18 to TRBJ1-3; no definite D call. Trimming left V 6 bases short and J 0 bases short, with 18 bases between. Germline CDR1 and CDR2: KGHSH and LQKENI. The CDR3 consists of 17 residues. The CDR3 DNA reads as TGTGCCAGCTCCCCAATCGTCGACCCTAGCTCTGGAAACACCATATATTTT. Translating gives CASSPIVDPSSGNTIYF.

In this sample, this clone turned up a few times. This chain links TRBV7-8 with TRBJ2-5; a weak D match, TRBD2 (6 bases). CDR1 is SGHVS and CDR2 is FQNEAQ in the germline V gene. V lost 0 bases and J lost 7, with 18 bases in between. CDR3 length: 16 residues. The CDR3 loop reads CASSLATAGRGVTQYF. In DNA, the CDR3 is TGTGCCAGCAGCTTAGCTACAGCGGGCCGTGGGGTGACCCAGTACTTC.

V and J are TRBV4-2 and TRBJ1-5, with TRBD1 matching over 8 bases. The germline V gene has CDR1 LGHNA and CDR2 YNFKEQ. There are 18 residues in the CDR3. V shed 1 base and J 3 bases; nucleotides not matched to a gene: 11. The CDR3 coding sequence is TGTGCCAGCAGCCAAGCCGCAAGTGGACAGGGCTCCAATCAGCCCCAGCATTTT. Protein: CASSQAASGQGSNQPQHF.

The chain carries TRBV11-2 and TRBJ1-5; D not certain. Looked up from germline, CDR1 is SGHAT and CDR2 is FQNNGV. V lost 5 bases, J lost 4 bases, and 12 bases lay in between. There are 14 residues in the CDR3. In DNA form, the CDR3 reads TGTGCCAGCAGCCCAACGTCGAGGAATCAGCCCCAGCATTTT. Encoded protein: CASSPTSRNQPQHF.

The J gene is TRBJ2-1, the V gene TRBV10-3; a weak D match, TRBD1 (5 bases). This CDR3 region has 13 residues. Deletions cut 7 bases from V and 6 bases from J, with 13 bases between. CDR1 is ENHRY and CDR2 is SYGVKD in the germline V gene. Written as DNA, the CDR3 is TGTGCCATCATGGCAGGGTTGCGCAATGAGCAGTTCTTC. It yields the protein CAIMAGLRNEQFF.

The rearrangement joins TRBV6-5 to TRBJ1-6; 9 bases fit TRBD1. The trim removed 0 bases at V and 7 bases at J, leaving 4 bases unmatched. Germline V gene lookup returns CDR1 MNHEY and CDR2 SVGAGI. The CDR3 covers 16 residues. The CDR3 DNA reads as TGTGCCAGCAGTTACTCGGTGGGACAGGGCAATTCACCCCTCCACTTT. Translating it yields CASSYSVGQGNSPLHF.

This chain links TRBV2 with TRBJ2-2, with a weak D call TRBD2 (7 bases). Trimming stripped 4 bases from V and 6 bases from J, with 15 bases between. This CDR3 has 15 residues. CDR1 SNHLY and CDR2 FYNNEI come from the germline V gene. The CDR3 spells CASSVPWEGAGELFF. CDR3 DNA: TGTGCCAGCAGTGTACCCTGGGAGGGGGCCGGGGAGCTGTTTTTT. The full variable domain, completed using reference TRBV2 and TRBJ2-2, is EPEVTQTPSHQVTQMGQEVILRCVPISNHLYFYWYRQILGQKVEFLVSFYNNEISEKSEIFDDQFSVERPDGSNFTLKIRSTKLEDSAMYFCASSVPWEGAGELFFGEGSRLTVL.

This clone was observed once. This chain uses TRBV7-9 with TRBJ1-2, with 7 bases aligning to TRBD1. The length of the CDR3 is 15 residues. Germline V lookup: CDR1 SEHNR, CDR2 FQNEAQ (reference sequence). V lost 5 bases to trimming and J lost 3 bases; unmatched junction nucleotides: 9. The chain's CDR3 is CASSPGQHTYYGYTF. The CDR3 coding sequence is TGTGCCAGCAGCCCGGGACAGCACACATACTATGGCTACACCTTC.

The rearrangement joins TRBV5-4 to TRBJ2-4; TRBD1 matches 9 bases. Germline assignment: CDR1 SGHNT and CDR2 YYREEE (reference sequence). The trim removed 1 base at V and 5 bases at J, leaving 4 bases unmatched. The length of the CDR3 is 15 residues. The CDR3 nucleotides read TGTGCCAGCAGCTTGACAGGGGGCGGGGAAAACATTCAGTACTTC. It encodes CASSLTGGGENIQYF.

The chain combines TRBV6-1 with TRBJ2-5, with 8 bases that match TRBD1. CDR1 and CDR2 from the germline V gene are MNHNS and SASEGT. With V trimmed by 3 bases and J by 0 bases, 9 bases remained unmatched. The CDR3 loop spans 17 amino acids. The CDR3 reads CASSEGRGLSYQETQYF. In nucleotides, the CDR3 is TGTGCCAGCAGTGAGGGCAGGGGGCTTTCCTACCAAGAGACCCAGTACTTC.

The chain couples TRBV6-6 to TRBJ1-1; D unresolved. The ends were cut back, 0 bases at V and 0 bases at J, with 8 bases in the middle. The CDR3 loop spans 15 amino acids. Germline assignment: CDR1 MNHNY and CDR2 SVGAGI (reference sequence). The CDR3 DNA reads TGTGCCAGCAGTTACTCACAGACGTTGAACACTGAAGCTTTCTTT. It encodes CASSYSQTLNTEAFF.

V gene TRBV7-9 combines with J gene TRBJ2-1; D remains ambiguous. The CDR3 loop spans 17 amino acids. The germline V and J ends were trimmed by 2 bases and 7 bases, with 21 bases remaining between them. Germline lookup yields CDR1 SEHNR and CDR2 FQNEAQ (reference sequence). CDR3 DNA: TGTGCCAGCAGCTTATATGTGACTGGGTTATCGCGGAATGAGCAGTTCTTC. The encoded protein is CASSLYVTGLSRNEQFF.

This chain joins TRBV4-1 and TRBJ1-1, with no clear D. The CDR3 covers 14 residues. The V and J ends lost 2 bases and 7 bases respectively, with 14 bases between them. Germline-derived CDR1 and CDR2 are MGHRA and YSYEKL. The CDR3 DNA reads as TGCGCCAGCAGCCAAATGAAAGATTACAGTGAAGCTTTCTTT. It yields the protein CASSQMKDYSEAFF.

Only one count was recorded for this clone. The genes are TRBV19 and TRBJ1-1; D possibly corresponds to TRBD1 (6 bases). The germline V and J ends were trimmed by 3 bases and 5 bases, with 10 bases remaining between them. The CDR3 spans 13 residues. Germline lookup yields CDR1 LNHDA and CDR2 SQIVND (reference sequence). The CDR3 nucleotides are TGTGCCAGTAGTATTGTCAGGGGAACTGAAGCTTTCTTT. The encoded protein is CASSIVRGTEAFF.

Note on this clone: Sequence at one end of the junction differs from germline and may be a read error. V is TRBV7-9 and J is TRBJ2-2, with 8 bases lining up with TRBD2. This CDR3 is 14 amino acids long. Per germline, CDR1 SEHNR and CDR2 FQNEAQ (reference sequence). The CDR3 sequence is CSSTTSGNTGELFF. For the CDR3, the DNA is TGTTCCAGCACCACTAGCGGGAACACCGGGGAGCTGTTTTTT.

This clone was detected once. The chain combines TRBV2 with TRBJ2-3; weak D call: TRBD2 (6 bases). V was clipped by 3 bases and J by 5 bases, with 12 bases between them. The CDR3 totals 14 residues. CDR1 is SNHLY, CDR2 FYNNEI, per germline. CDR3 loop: CASSDPGRGDTQYF. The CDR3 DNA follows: TGTGCCAGCAGTGATCCAGGGCGGGGAGATACGCAGTATTTT.

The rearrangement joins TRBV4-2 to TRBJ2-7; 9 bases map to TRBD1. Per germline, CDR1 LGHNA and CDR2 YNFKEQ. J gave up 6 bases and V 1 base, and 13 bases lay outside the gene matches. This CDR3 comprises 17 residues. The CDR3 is CASSQVRTGQGLTEQYF. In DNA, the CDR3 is TGTGCCAGCAGCCAAGTAAGGACGGGACAGGGTCTTACCGAGCAGTACTTC.

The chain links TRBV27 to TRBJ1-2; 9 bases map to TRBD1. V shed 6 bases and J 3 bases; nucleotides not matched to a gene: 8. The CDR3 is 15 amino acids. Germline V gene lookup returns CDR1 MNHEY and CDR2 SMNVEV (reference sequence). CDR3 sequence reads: CASRPQGALDYGYTF. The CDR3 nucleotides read TGTGCCAGCAGGCCACAGGGGGCGCTTGACTATGGCTACACCTTC.

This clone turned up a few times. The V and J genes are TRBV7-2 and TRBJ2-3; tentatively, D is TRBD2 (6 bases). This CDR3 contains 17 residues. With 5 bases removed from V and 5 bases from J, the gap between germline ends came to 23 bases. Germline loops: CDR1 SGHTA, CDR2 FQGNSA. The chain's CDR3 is CASSRASRGHSRDTQYF. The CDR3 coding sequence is TGTGCCAGCAGCCGAGCCTCGCGGGGCCACTCGAGAGATACGCAGTATTTT.

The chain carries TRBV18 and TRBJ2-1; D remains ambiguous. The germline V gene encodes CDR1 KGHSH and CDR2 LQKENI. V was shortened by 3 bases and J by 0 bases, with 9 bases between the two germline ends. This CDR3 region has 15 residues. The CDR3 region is CASSPTVSSYNEQFF. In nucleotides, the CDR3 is TGTGCCAGCTCACCCACGGTTAGCTCCTACAATGAGCAGTTCTTC.

CDR3 sequence: CASSSQPGQGDTEAFF. The CDR3, as DNA: TGTGCCAGCAGTTCACAACCGGGACAGGGGGACACTGAAGCTTTCTTT. This chain connects TRBV7-9 to TRBJ1-1; the match to TRBD1 covers 11 bases. V lost 6 bases to trimming and J lost 3 bases; unmatched junction nucleotides: 9. Germline CDR1 is SEHNR and CDR2 is FQNEAQ (reference sequence). CDR3 length: 16 amino acids.